The sequence of this T cell receptor (beta chain) was determined in a study of T-cell reconstitution after alpha-beta-depleted transplantation in children. Study results and caveats: Two months or so post-transplant, alpha-beta T cells reportedly derived from several hundred expanded graft clones. One year after transplant, T-cell counts and diversity came mostly from newly produced T cells. The origin of high day-60 TCRbeta diversity in some patients lay in surviving recipient T cells and thymic progenitors.

During its preparation, the TCRbeta library received unique molecular identifiers. TCRdb reanalysed the PCR reads using MiXCR and keeps one entry per CDR3 protein. The repertoire holds more than 400,000 distinct CDR3 sequences, with roughly 43% as singletons. This CDR3 contains 12 residues. V was pared by 4 bases and J by 3 bases, with 9 bases between. CDR1 is DFQATT and CDR2 is SNEGSKA in the germline V gene (reference sequence). In the case of this clonotype: Its specificity is unknown.

The J gene is TRBJ2-5, the V gene TRBV20-1, with D perhaps TRBD2 (5 bases). The receptor was derived from a girl aged 2 to 9 with aplastic anemia, due to receive a stem cell transplant. The sequencing used PBMCs, collected before TCRalphabeta/CD19-depleted stem cell transplant. The CDR3 nucleotides read TGCAGTGCTATAGAGAGGGAAGAGACCCAGTACTTC. Amino acids: CSAIEREETQYF.